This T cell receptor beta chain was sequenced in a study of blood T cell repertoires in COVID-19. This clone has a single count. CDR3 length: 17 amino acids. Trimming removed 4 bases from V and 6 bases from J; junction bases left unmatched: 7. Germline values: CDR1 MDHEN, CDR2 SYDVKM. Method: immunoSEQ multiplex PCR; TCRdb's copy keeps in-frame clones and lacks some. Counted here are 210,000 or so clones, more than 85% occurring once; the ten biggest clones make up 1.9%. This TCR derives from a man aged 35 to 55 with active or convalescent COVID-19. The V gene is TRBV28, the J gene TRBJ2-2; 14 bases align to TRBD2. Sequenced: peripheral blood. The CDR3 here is CASSYRGLAGVSGELFF. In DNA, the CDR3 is TGTGCCAGCAGTTATAGGGGACTAGCGGGAGTTTCCGGGGAGCTGTTTTTT. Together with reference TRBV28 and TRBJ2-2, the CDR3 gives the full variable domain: DVKVTQSSRYLVKRTGEKVFLECVQDMDHENMFWYRQDPGLGLRLIYFSYDVKMKEKGDIPEGYSVSREKKERFSLILESASTNQTSMYLCASSYRGLAGVSGELFFGEGSRLTVL.